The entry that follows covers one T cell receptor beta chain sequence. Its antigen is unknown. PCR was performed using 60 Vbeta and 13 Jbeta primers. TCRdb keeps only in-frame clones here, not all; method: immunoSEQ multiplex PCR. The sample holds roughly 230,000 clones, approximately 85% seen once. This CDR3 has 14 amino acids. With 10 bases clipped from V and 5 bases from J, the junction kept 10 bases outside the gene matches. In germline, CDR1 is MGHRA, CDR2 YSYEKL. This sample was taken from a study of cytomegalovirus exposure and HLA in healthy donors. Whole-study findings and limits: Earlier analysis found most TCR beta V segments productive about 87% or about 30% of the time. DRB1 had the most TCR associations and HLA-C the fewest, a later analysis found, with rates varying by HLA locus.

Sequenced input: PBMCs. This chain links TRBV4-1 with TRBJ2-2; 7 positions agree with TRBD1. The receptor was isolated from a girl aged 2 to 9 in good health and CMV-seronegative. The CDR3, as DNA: TGCGCCACCTCCCGGGGACAGCAGACCGGGGAGCTGTTTTTT. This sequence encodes CATSRGQQTGELFF.